Listed below are T cell receptor beta chains from one sample, sequenced in a study of T cells of healthy individuals. TCRdb processed the 5' RACE reads anew with MiXCR; each CDR3 protein has one entry. The sample contains around 53,000 distinct CDR3 sequences, roughly 14% of which appear only once. The receptors originated from a human donor in good health. Each CDR3 is given with its conserved first and last residue. A D gene is named only where the DNA matches it firmly. Size values are once, few and many counts, or a class for expanded clones, and some rows have none.

few,TRBV11-2,TRBJ2-1,.,CASILLNEQFF,TGTGCCAGCATCCTGCTAAATGAGCAGTTCTTC
many,TRBV29-1,TRBJ1-1,.,CSVVMGAGTEAFF,TGCAGCGTTGTAATGGGCGCAGGGACTGAAGCTTTCTTT
once,TRBV5-1,TRBJ1-2,.,CASSADSTYGYTF,TGCGCCAGCAGCGCTGACAGCACCTATGGCTACACCTTC
.,TRBV18,TRBJ1-4,.,CASSSYGANEKLFF,TGTGCCAGCTCATCGTATGGGGCTAATGAAAAACTGTTTTTT
many,TRBV5-1,TRBJ1-1,.,CASTPRDIPGGEAFF,TGCGCCAGCACCCCCAGGGACATCCCGGGGGGGGAAGCTTTCTTT
.,TRBV6-2/TRBV6-3,TRBJ2-1,TRBD2,CASSYLGLAGFSSYNEQFF,TGTGCCAGCAGTTACTTGGGACTAGCGGGGTTTAGCTCCTACAATGAGCAGTTCTTC
many,TRBV15,TRBJ2-2,.,CATSRTGGGGELFF,TGTGCCACCAGCAGAACCGGGGGCGGCGGGGAGCTGTTTTTT
once,TRBV3-1,TRBJ2-2,TRBD2,CASSQSWTSGRGTGELFF,TGTGCCAGCAGCCAAAGCTGGACTAGCGGGAGGGGCACCGGGGAGCTGTTTTTT
.,TRBV7-2,TRBJ2-1,.,CASSLARIPTLKVEQFF,TGTGCCAGCAGCTTAGCCCGTATCCCGACGCTGAAGGTTGAGCAGTTCTTC
.,TRBV11-2,TRBJ1-2,.,CAGDGYTF,TGTGCCGGAGACGGCTACACCTTC
many,TRBV6-6,TRBJ1-5,.,CASTPGERNQPQHF,TGTGCCAGCACCCCAGGGGAGCGCAATCAGCCCCAGCATTTT
.,TRBV5-6,TRBJ1-5,.,CASSGWGFGNQPQHF,TGTGCCAGCAGCGGCTGGGGATTCGGCAATCAGCCCCAGCATTTT
many,TRBV7-2,TRBJ2-5,.,CASSYRTQETQYF,TGTGCCAGCAGCTACCGGACCCAAGAGACCCAGTACTTC
.,TRBV12-3/TRBV12-4,TRBJ2-7,TRBD2,CASRVLAYDEQYF,TGTGCCAGCAGGGTACTAGCGTACGACGAGCAGTACTTC
many,TRBV5-5,TRBJ1-6,.,CASSLRGYNSPLHF,TGTGCCAGCAGCTTGCGGGGTTATAATTCACCCCTCCACTTT
many,TRBV3-1,TRBJ2-4,.,CASSDINIQYF,TGTGCCAGCAGCGATATAAACATTCAGTACTTC
few,TRBV11-2,TRBJ2-3,.,CASSYTGSSRRLVRTDTQYF,TGTGCCAGCAGCTATACGGGTTCGTCAAGAAGACTTGTACGCACAGATACGCAGTATTTT
few,TRBV19,TRBJ2-2,.,CASSSRGDTGELFF,TGTGCCAGTAGTAGTCGCGGAGACACCGGGGAGCTGTTTTTT
few,TRBV2,TRBJ2-5,.,CASSGGGGKTQYF,TGTGCCAGCAGTGGAGGGGGCGGGAAGACCCAGTACTTC
many,TRBV4-3,TRBJ2-4,.,CASSQEGEAGDIQYF,TGCGCCAGCAGCCAAGAGGGTGAAGCCGGGGACATTCAGTACTTC
.,TRBV5-4,TRBJ2-1,TRBD2,CASSLKRGGLHNEQFF,TGTGCCAGCAGCCTTAAGCGGGGGGGCCTCCACAATGAGCAGTTCTTC
.,TRBV6-2/TRBV6-3,TRBJ2-1,.,CASSYSAGPNNEQFF,TGTGCCAGCAGTTACTCGGCGGGACCCAACAATGAGCAGTTCTTC
.,TRBV19,TRBJ1-5,TRBD1,CASSTRGQGVNQPQHF,TGTGCCAGTAGTACACGAGGACAGGGCGTCAATCAGCCCCAGCATTTT
many,TRBV30,TRBJ1-2,.,CAWRDSPYGYTF,TGTGCCTGGAGGGACAGTCCCTATGGCTACACCTTC
many,TRBV20-1,TRBJ1-5,TRBD1,CSARAEGQGGINQPQHF,TGCAGTGCTAGAGCCGAGGGACAGGGGGGAATCAATCAGCCCCAGCATTTT
many,TRBV7-9,TRBJ2-3,.,CASSQPGGTDTQYF,TGTGCCAGCAGCCAGCCGGGTGGCACAGATACGCAGTATTTT
.,TRBV20-1,TRBJ1-4,.,CSARPLEGHNEKLFF,TGCAGTGCTAGGCCCTTGGAGGGCCATAATGAAAAACTGTTTTTT
many,TRBV19,TRBJ1-2,.,CASSTSWTANYGYTF,TGTGCCAGTAGTACTTCCTGGACAGCTAACTATGGCTACACCTTC
many,TRBV5-1,TRBJ2-3,.,CASSFKGPGREDTQYF,TGCGCCAGCAGCTTCAAGGGACCAGGTCGGGAAGATACGCAGTATTTT
few,TRBV20-1,TRBJ1-5,.,CSARDPTPSGGQPQHF,TGCAGTGCTAGGGACCCTACACCTTCCGGTGGTCAGCCCCAGCATTTT
.,TRBV5-5,TRBJ2-1,TRBD1,CASSRQGAKDEQFF,TGTGCCAGCAGCCGACAGGGGGCGAAGGATGAGCAGTTCTTC
many,TRBV20-1,TRBJ2-3,.,CSANFKVGNTDTQYF,TGCAGTGCTAATTTCAAGGTCGGCAACACAGATACGCAGTATTTT
many,TRBV5-1,TRBJ1-1,TRBD1,CASSRTGRPEAFF,TGCGCCAGCAGCAGGACAGGGAGGCCTGAAGCTTTCTTT
.,TRBV12-3/TRBV12-4,TRBJ1-1,.,CASSLGQEAFF,TGTGCCAGCAGTTTAGGACAGGAAGCTTTCTTT
.,TRBV7-2,TRBJ2-3,.,CASSRNVQFTDTQYF,TGTGCCAGCAGCCGCAACGTCCAATTCACAGATACGCAGTATTTT
once,TRBV5-1,TRBJ2-2,TRBD1,CASSLGQGATGELFF,TGCGCCAGCAGCTTGGGACAGGGTGCCACCGGGGAGCTGTTTTTT
many,TRBV20-1,TRBJ1-5,.,CSARFRGDSNQPQHF,TGCAGTGCTAGGTTTCGGGGGGATAGCAATCAGCCCCAGCATTTT
many,TRBV7-3,TRBJ2-7,.,CASSLSSAGEQYF,TGTGCCAGCAGCTTATCCAGCGCTGGAGAGCAGTACTTC
many,TRBV24-1,TRBJ2-3,.,CATSDLGPVRTDTQYF,TGTGCCACCAGTGATTTGGGGCCTGTGCGCACAGATACGCAGTATTTT
.,TRBV20-1,TRBJ2-6,.,CSATVVQGYYSGANVLTF,TGCAGTGCTACCGTGGTACAGGGCTACTACTCTGGGGCCAACGTCCTGACTTTC
many,TRBV19,TRBJ2-3,TRBD2,CASSRALPGLAASTDTQYF,TGTGCCAGTAGTAGGGCCCTACCGGGACTAGCGGCGAGCACAGATACGCAGTATTTT
many,TRBV5-1,TRBJ1-5,.,CASGISYQPQHF,TGCGCCAGCGGGATTTCTTATCAGCCCCAGCATTTT
.,TRBV9,TRBJ2-3,TRBD2,CASSAGPWRAGSTDTQYF,TGTGCCAGCAGCGCCGGCCCGTGGAGAGCGGGGAGCACAGATACGCAGTATTTT
many,TRBV6-6,TRBJ1-2,TRBD1,CASSYSSLTGHGYTF,TGTGCCAGCAGTTACTCTTCACTGACAGGGCATGGCTACACCTTC
.,TRBV6-6,TRBJ1-5,TRBD1,CASSAGQGLSNQPQHF,TGTGCCAGCAGTGCGGGACAGGGACTTAGCAATCAGCCCCAGCATTTT
few,TRBV7-2,TRBJ2-3,TRBD2,CASSPSGTSADTQYF,TGTGCCAGCAGCCCCTCGGGGACTAGCGCAGATACGCAGTATTTT
.,TRBV27,TRBJ2-7,.,CASSLRDRYPSYEQYF,TGTGCCAGCAGTTTACGTGACAGGTACCCCTCCTACGAGCAGTACTTC
few,TRBV2,TRBJ1-4,.,CASRAGTRDEKLFF,TGTGCCAGCAGGGCCGGGACGCGGGACGAAAAACTGTTTTTT
many,TRBV27,TRBJ2-1,.,CASGRGRNYNEQFF,TGTGCCAGCGGCAGGGGCCGCAACTACAATGAGCAGTTCTTC